This T cell receptor beta chain was captured by sequencing in a study of blood T cell repertoires in COVID-19. Overall study context: Sites in the United States, Italy and Spain provided acute and convalescent COVID-19 samples. In each case, the material was cDNA or gDNA derived from T cells, B-cell-depleted T cells, or PBMCs.

In its sample, this clone was seen a few times. Method: immunoSEQ multiplex PCR; TCRdb's copy keeps in-frame clones and lacks some. Of 350,000 to 450,000 clones in the sample, roughly 90% were seen once. Patients in Seattle were enrolled during active infection, then followed longitudinally. This TCR derives from a woman aged 35 to 49 with COVID-19, enrolled during active disease. Material for sequencing was peripheral blood.

CDR3 in amino acids: CASSDDSYEQYF. CDR3 nucleotides: TGTGCCAGCAGCGATGACAGCTACGAGCAGTACTTC. The chain joins TRBV9 to TRBJ2-7; TRBD1 is a possible D gene (5 bases). The CDR3 has 12 amino acids. CDR1 is SGDLS and CDR2 is YYNGEE in the germline V gene. The ends were cut back, 3 bases at V and 3 bases at J, with 7 bases in the middle.